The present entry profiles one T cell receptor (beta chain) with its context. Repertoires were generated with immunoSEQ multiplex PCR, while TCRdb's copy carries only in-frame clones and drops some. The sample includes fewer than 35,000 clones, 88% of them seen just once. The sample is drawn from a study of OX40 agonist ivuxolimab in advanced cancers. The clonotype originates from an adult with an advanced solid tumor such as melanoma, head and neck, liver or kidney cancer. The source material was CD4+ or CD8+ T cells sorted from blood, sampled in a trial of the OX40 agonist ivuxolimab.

The CDR3 loop is CASSRKNPAQDGYTF. CDR3 bases: TGCGCCAGCAGCCGAAAAAACCCTGCCCAGGATGGCTACACCTTC. The rearrangement links TRBV4-1 to TRBJ1-2; no firm D call. The germline gives CDR1 MGHRA, CDR2 YSYEKL. CDR3 length equals 15 residues. Trimming left V 4 bases short and J 6 bases short, with 18 bases between.